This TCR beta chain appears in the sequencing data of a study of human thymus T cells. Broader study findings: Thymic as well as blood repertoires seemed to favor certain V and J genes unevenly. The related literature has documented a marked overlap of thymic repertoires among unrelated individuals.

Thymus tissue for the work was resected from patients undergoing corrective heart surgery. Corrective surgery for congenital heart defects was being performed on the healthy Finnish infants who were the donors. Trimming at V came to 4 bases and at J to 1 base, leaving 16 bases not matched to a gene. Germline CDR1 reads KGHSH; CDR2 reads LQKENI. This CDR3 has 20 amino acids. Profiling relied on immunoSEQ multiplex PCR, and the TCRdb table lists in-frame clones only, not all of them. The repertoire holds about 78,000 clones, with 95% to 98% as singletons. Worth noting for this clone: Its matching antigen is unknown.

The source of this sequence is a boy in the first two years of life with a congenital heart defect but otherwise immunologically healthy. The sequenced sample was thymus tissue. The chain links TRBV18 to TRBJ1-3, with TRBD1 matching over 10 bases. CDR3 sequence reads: CASSRGQGTHNLSSGNTIYF. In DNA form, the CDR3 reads TGTGCCAGCTCACGGGGACAGGGGACACACAATCTCTCTTCTGGAAACACCATATATTTT.